Below, 5 T cell receptor beta chains from the same sample are listed, as sequenced in a study of blood T cells in healthy people across ages. Together with a sample-barcoded 5' primer, a J-beta primer mix was included in a second PCR lasting about 7 to 12 cycles. TCRdb independently ran MiXCR on the 5' RACE reads; one entry per CDR3 protein. The sample includes more than 900,000 distinct CDR3 sequences, approximately 26% of them seen just once. This sample was shared with a second study, whose subject was T cells of mothers and their children.

Material: blood. The receptors derive from a girl aged 2-10 years in good health.

This clonotype was seen only a few times. V usage is TRBV2 and J usage is TRBJ2-1; 9 bases fit TRBD2. Looked up from germline, CDR1 is SNHLY and CDR2 is FYNNEI. This CDR3 has 16 residues. The V segment lost 6 bases and the J segment 5 bases; nucleotides outside the gene matches: 11. The CDR3 here is CASRKRGAPNNNEQFF. The CDR3 DNA reads as TGTGCCAGCAGGAAGCGGGGGGCACCCAACAACAATGAGCAGTTCTTC.

This clonotype came up many times. CDR3 in DNA: TGTGCCAGCAGTTACTCTGGGGGACACATTCAGTACTTC. Translation: CASSYSGGHIQYF. V and J are TRBV6-5 and TRBJ2-4; D possibly uses TRBD1 or TRBD2 (5 bases each). The CDR3 consists of 13 residues. The germline gives CDR1 MNHEY, CDR2 SVGAGI. V lost 0 bases to trimming and J lost 8 bases, with 8 bases between them.

In this sample, this clonotype turned up a few times. The genes are TRBV9 and TRBJ2-1, with 8 bases that match TRBD2. The CDR3 loop spans 16 amino acids. Trimming took 0 bases from V and 7 from J; bases not matched to a gene: 9. Germline CDR1 and CDR2: SGDLS and YYNGEE. Here the CDR3 reads CASSVDLAGGFNEQFF. The CDR3 DNA follows: TGTGCCAGCAGCGTAGATTTGGCGGGAGGATTTAATGAGCAGTTCTTC.

In the case of this clonotype: A much larger clone sits a single nucleotide away, making a read error possible. J is TRBJ2-5 and V is TRBV7-2; no definite D call. This CDR3 has 11 residues. Germline CDR1 is SGHTA and CDR2 is FQGNSA. The CDR3 bases are TGTGCCAGCAGCAACCAAGAGGCCCAGTACTTC. It translates to CASSNQEAQYF.

This clonotype was detected ten times or more. The chain carries TRBV27 and TRBJ2-7; the D is unclear. The V gene lost 1 base and the J gene lost 2 bases, with 9 bases spanning the gap. Per germline, CDR1 MNHEY and CDR2 SMNVEV (reference sequence). This CDR3 is 14 amino acids long. CDR3 nucleotide sequence: TGTGCCAGCAGTTTATTGGACCGCCCCTACGAGCAGTACTTC. It yields the protein CASSLLDRPYEQYF.